Listed here are 13 T cell receptor beta chains from one sample, sequenced in a study of CD8 T cells in ankylosing spondylitis. General study results and limits: Apparently characteristic of ankylosing spondylitis blood was a TCR beta motif (under ten highly homologous variants).

TCRdb redid the calling of the 5' RACE reads with MiXCR, one entry per CDR3 protein. The sample consists of hundreds of thousands of distinct CDR3 sequences, 18% of them appearing once. The antigens for these receptors are not known. The material sequenced was blood, either unsorted or a sorted T cell fraction (not recorded which). The origin of the receptors is a male donor with ankylosing spondylitis.

V gene TRBV20-1 combines with J gene TRBJ2-3, with TRBD2 matching 13 bases. With 4 bases clipped from V and 4 bases from J, the junction kept 14 bases outside the gene matches. The V gene's germline CDR1 is DFQATT and CDR2 SNEGSKA (reference sequence). The CDR3 loop spans 18 amino acids. CDR3 coding DNA: TGCAGTGCTACCACCGGGACTAGCGGGATTGTGGGCGCAGATACGCAGTATTTT. Protein: CSATTGTSGIVGADTQYF.

This clonotype appeared a single time. A read error may produce the germline difference seen at one junction end. V gene TRBV7-3 combines with J gene TRBJ2-1; 13 bases are a match to TRBD2. The CDR3 sequence is 15 residues long. CDR1 SGHTA and CDR2 FQGTGA come from the germline V gene. This CDR3 reads CASSLTSGGAHEQFF. The CDR3 nucleotides are TGTGCCAGCAGCCTAACTAGCGGGGGGGCGCATGAGCAGTTCTTC.

This clonotype has only a few counts. The J gene is TRBJ2-3, the V gene TRBV4-2, with 8 bases that match TRBD2. The germline CDR1 and CDR2 sequences are LGHNA and YNFKEQ. This CDR3 has 16 residues. Unmatched junction bases numbered 6, after V lost 0 bases and J lost 4 bases. The CDR3 protein is CASSQEQRERADTQYF. The CDR3 bases are TGTGCCAGCAGCCAAGAACAGCGGGAGCGGGCAGATACGCAGTATTTT.

The table lists this clonotype with a few counts. This chain joins TRBV4-3 and TRBJ1-2; D is possibly TRBD1 (5 bases). There are 18 residues in the CDR3. Trimming took 0 bases from V and 4 from J, leaving 21 bases between them. Looked up from germline, CDR1 is LGHNA and CDR2 is YSLEER. The CDR3 protein is CASSQDSALDRNRYGYTF. As DNA, the CDR3 is TGCGCCAGCAGCCAAGATAGCGCATTAGACAGAAACCGCTATGGCTACACCTTC.

The genes are TRBV6-2 or TRBV6-3 and TRBJ2-1; a weak D match, TRBD2 (5 bases). The CDR3 consists of 17 residues. Germline CDR1 is MNHEY and CDR2 is SVGEGT. Trimming left V 0 bases short and J 4 bases short, with 16 bases between. In DNA, the CDR3 is TGTGCCAGCAGTTACTCGGGCGTTAGCGTAGAATACAATGAGCAGTTCTTC. It is translated as CASSYSGVSVEYNEQFF.

This clonotype occurred many times. The chain is built from TRBV20-1 and TRBJ2-1; 7 nucleotides match TRBD1. V lost 4 bases and J lost 2; bases outside the gene matches: 8. The length of the CDR3 is 15 residues. Germline lookup yields CDR1 DFQATT and CDR2 SNEGSKA (reference sequence). The CDR3 here is CSANLRDRPYNEQFF. The CDR3 DNA sequence: TGCAGTGCTAACCTCCGGGACAGACCCTACAATGAGCAGTTCTTC.

The V gene is TRBV20-1, the J gene TRBJ2-1; TRBD2 agrees at 11 bases. Germline V gene data show CDR1 as DFQATT and CDR2 as SNEGSKA (reference sequence). CDR3 length: 15 amino acids. Germline trimming cut 0 bases from V and 9 bases from J; bases unmatched to any gene: 7. CDR3 in amino acids: CSARDRASGRFEQFF. Here the CDR3 DNA reads TGCAGTGCTAGAGATCGGGCTAGCGGGAGGTTTGAGCAGTTCTTC.

In nucleotides, the CDR3 is TGTGCCAGCAGTGAAAGGGGCGGGGGGGCAAGCTCCTACAATGAGCAGTTCTTC. Its translation is CASSERGGGASSYNEQFF. This chain uses TRBV2 with TRBJ2-1; 9 nucleotides agree with TRBD2. Trimming cost V 2 bases and J 0 bases; bases outside gene matches: 8. Germline V gene lookup returns CDR1 SNHLY and CDR2 FYNNEI. The length of the CDR3 is 18 residues.

There are many counts of this clonotype. This chain connects TRBV29-1 to TRBJ1-1; D remains unclear. Trimming removed 5 bases from V and 1 base from J, with 8 bases in between. The CDR3 contains 12 residues. CDR1 and CDR2 (germline): SQVTM, ANQGSEA. CDR3 nucleotides: TGCAGCGTTTTTAGAGAGAACACTGAAGCTTTCTTT. This encodes CSVFRENTEAFF.

V gene TRBV12-3 or TRBV12-4 combines with J gene TRBJ1-2, with D possibly being TRBD1 (5 bases). The CDR3 consists of 14 residues. The germline V and J ends were trimmed by 5 bases and 8 bases, with 18 bases remaining between them. CDR3 DNA: TGTGCCAGCAGTAGGGACGAATTTACGGGGGGCTACACCTTC. The encoded protein is CASSRDEFTGGYTF.

There are a few counts of this clonotype. This chain uses TRBV6-1 with TRBJ2-2, with no clear D. This CDR3 is 16 amino acids long. In germline, CDR1 is MNHNS, CDR2 SASEGT. V dropped 0 bases and J dropped 2 bases, with 10 bases sitting between them. The CDR3 sequence: CASSEAFPGNTGELFF. CDR3 in DNA: TGTGCCAGCAGTGAAGCGTTCCCTGGCAACACCGGGGAGCTGTTTTTT.

The V and J genes are TRBV9 and TRBJ2-2, with 10 bases matching TRBD2. Germline CDR1 and CDR2: SGDLS and YYNGEE. The CDR3 is 16 amino acids. V gave up 3 bases and J gave up 3 bases; unmatched junction bases: 5. CDR3: CASSASGRPHTGELFF. CDR3 sequence (DNA): TGTGCCAGCAGCGCTAGCGGGAGACCCCACACCGGGGAGCTGTTTTTT.

The rearrangement uses TRBV7-2 and TRBJ2-7, with 9 bases fitting TRBD2. There are 16 residues in the CDR3. After removal of 3 bases from V and 3 bases from J, the junction contained 9 bases not matched to a gene. Germline V gene data show CDR1 as SGHTA and CDR2 as FQGNSA. The CDR3 nucleotides are TGTGCCAGCAGCTTTATGACTAGCGGTATTCACTACGAGCAGTACTTC. Encoded protein: CASSFMTSGIHYEQYF.